This paragraph covers one T cell receptor (beta chain) sequence. Its matching antigen is unknown. TCRdb re-called the 5' RACE reads through MiXCR, storing one row per CDR3 protein. This table holds roughly 380,000 distinct CDR3 sequences, approximately 30% found once. These data come from a study of identical twins' blood T cells. Study observations and caveats: Even for out-of-frame TCRbeta, twins reportedly shared V gene usage much more than unrelated donors.

In germline, CDR1 is MNHEY, CDR2 SVGAGI. This CDR3 has 15 residues. The V end lost 6 bases, the J end lost 0 bases, and 14 bases lay between the germline ends. The sample taken for sequencing was PBMCs. The J gene is TRBJ1-2, the V gene TRBV6-5; D is ambiguous. The TCR sequence derives from a woman between 18 and 50 years old in good health. CDR3 residues: CASSYAGASNYGYTF. The CDR3 DNA reads TGTGCCAGCAGCTACGCCGGAGCTTCTAACTATGGCTACACCTTC.